This entry is about one T cell receptor beta chain. Its cognate antigen is unknown. This specimen belongs to a study of cytomegalovirus exposure and HLA in healthy donors. PCR was performed using 60 Vbeta and 13 Jbeta primers. Repertoires were generated with immunoSEQ multiplex PCR, while TCRdb's copy carries only in-frame clones and drops some. The data show 150,000 to 200,000 clones, roughly 68% seen once. The study's findings and limits: A later analysis reportedly found fewer N-insertions in an Asian-associated ancestry cluster than the roughly 670-donor mean.

The sequence was collected from a man aged 30-40 years in good health and CMV-seropositive. Sequencing was carried out using PBMCs.

CDR3 sequence: CAWSVSRDYEQYF. The CDR3 bases are TGTGCCTGGAGTGTCAGTCGGGATTACGAGCAGTACTTC. V gene TRBV30 combines with J gene TRBJ2-7; possible D gene TRBD2, 5 bases. V lost 0 bases, J lost 4 bases, and 10 bases lay in between. Germline V gene data show CDR1 as GTSNPN and CDR2 as SVGIG (reference sequence). This CDR3 has 13 amino acids.